This T cell receptor beta chain originates from a study of T cell changes during pregnancy in multiple sclerosis. After removal of 4 bases from V and 2 bases from J, the junction contained 5 bases not matched to a gene. The CDR3 extends over 15 amino acids. Germline-derived CDR1 and CDR2 are MGHRA and YSYEKL. Clones were sequenced by immunoSEQ multiplex PCR, and TCRdb holds only the in-frame ones, with some missing. The sample yields 60,000 to 95,000 clones, around nine tenths seen once. The V and J genes are TRBV4-1 and TRBJ2-3; 8 nucleotides line up with TRBD2. The sample consisted of CD4+ T cells from peripheral blood mononuclear cells, taken before pregnancy. The receptor comes from a female donor with multiple sclerosis, enrolled in a pregnancy study. The CDR3 bases are TGCGCCAGCAGCCGATTAGCGGGGACCACAGATACGCAGTATTTT. As protein: CASSRLAGTTDTQYF.